Below, 15 T cell receptor beta chains from the same sample are listed, as sequenced in a study of CD8+ T cells in alopecia areata. Extraction and reverse transcription of RNA yielded cDNA as the sequencing template. Data came from immunoSEQ multiplex PCR; TCRdb stores just in-frame clones and leaves some out. This table holds about 140,000 clones, nearly 55% found once. Treatment described: oral pan-JAK inhibitor, 5-10 mg twice daily. Sample: CD8+ T cells sorted from blood, taken at week 4, from a patient treated with tofacitinib. The receptors derive from a human donor with alopecia areata.

The table lists this clone with a few counts. The chain carries TRBV27 and TRBJ1-1, with TRBD1 matching 8 bases. CDR3 size: 13 residues. V lost 8 bases and J lost 5; bases outside the gene matches: 7. The germline V gene encodes CDR1 MNHEY and CDR2 SMNVEV (reference sequence). Written as DNA, the CDR3 is TGTGCCAGCGGGACTCAGGGGGCAACTGAAGCTTTCTTT. This encodes CASGTQGATEAFF.

The gene calls are TRBV6-4 and TRBJ1-1; D unresolved. The V end was cut by 0 bases, the J end by 1 base, with 3 bases between. Germline lookup yields CDR1 MRHNA and CDR2 SNTAGT. This CDR3 contains 13 residues. The CDR3 is CASSDSANTEAFF. In DNA form, the CDR3 reads TGTGCCAGCAGTGACTCAGCGAACACTGAAGCTTTCTTT.

The J gene is TRBJ2-1, the V gene TRBV9; D unresolved. The ends were cut back, 0 bases at V and 5 bases at J, with 6 bases in the middle. CDR1 and CDR2 from the germline V gene are SGDLS and YYNGEE. The CDR3 is made up of 13 amino acids. CDR3 DNA: TGTGCCAGCAGCGTAGGAGGAGACAATGAGCAGTTCTTC. Amino acid sequence: CASSVGGDNEQFF. The whole variable domain, filled in from reference TRBV9 and TRBJ2-1, reads DSGVTQTPKHLITATGQRVTLRCSPRSGDLSVYWYQQSLDQGLQFLIQYYNGEERAKGNILERFSAQQFPDLHSELNLSSLELGDSALYFCASSVGGDNEQFFGPGTRLTVL.

The chain couples TRBV30 to TRBJ2-7, with a possible D match to TRBD2 (5 bases). The CDR3 totals 12 residues. Germline V lookup: CDR1 GTSNPN, CDR2 SVGIG (reference sequence). V dropped 6 bases and J dropped 2 bases, with 11 bases sitting between them. The CDR3 loop reads CACHGLAYEQYF. Here the CDR3 DNA reads TGTGCCTGCCATGGACTGGCCTACGAGCAGTACTTC.

This chain joins TRBV9 and TRBJ2-5, with D perhaps given as TRBD1 or TRBD2 (6 bases each). The CDR3 runs to 19 residues. V lost 0 bases, J lost 5 bases, and 26 bases lay in between. Looked up from germline, CDR1 is SGDLS and CDR2 is YYNGEE. This CDR3 reads CASSVATMCPGEAGETQYF. The CDR3, as DNA: TGTGCCAGCAGCGTAGCTACGATGTGCCCAGGGGAGGCTGGTGAGACCCAGTACTTC.

This clone appeared a few times. The V gene is TRBV19, the J gene TRBJ2-7; 7 bases agree with TRBD1. This CDR3 region has 14 residues. Germline-derived CDR1 and CDR2 are LNHDA and SQIVND (reference sequence). Trimming at V came to 3 bases and at J to 5 bases, leaving 7 bases not matched to a gene. The CDR3 here is CASSMGTEINEQYF. The CDR3 bases are TGTGCCAGTAGTATGGGGACAGAAATTAACGAGCAGTACTTC.

This clone was seen more than once but under ten times. V usage is TRBV2 and J usage is TRBJ1-1; 12 bases agree with TRBD1. Trimming took 4 bases from V and 4 from J; bases not matched to a gene: 4. CDR1 is SNHLY, CDR2 FYNNEI, per germline. The CDR3 has 15 residues. The CDR3 loop reads CASSGGQGAVTEAFF. As DNA, the CDR3 is TGTGCCAGCAGTGGGGGACAGGGGGCCGTCACTGAAGCTTTCTTT.

The CDR3 DNA is TGCGCCAGCAGCCAAAACACAGGGGGCGCGTGGTCACCCCTCCACTTT. Its protein is CASSQNTGGAWSPLHF. The V gene is TRBV4-3, the J gene TRBJ1-6; 9 bases map to TRBD1. With V trimmed by 2 bases and J by 10 bases, 9 bases remained unmatched. Germline loops: CDR1 LGHNA, CDR2 YSLEER. This CDR3 has 16 residues.

This clone was seen more than once but under ten times. CDR3 bases: TGCGCCAGCAGCGCGGGGGACCCCTACGAGCAGTACTTC. Amino acid sequence: CASSAGDPYEQYF. This chain joins TRBV5-1 and TRBJ2-7; 7 positions agree with TRBD2. Germline lookup yields CDR1 SGHRS and CDR2 YFSETQ. The CDR3 loop spans 13 amino acids. V gave up 4 bases and J gave up 2 bases; unmatched junction bases: 3.

The CDR3, as DNA: TGTGCCTGGAGTGCCCTAGGAGTCGAGACAGGGGGCGCCGAGACCCAGTACTTC. Its protein product is CAWSALGVETGGAETQYF. V is TRBV30 and J is TRBJ2-5; 10 bases are a match to TRBD1. This CDR3 has 18 amino acids. With 1 base clipped from V and 5 bases from J, the junction kept 16 bases outside the gene matches. The germline CDR1 and CDR2 sequences are GTSNPN and SVGIG (reference sequence).

The chain joins TRBV27 to TRBJ2-7; 8 bases line up with TRBD1. Unmatched junction bases numbered 7, after V lost 6 bases and J lost 3 bases. CDR1 is MNHEY, CDR2 SMNVEV, per germline (reference sequence). This CDR3 is 14 amino acids long. The CDR3 spells CASSLAGGIYEQYF. Written as DNA, the CDR3 is TGTGCCAGCAGCCTTGCAGGGGGCATCTACGAGCAGTACTTC.

This clone has more than one count but fewer than ten. This chain connects TRBV6-5 to TRBJ2-3; 13 bases are shared with TRBD2. With 9 bases clipped from V and 5 bases from J, the junction kept 5 bases outside the gene matches. The CDR3 is 14 amino acids. The germline CDR1 and CDR2 sequences are MNHEY and SVGAGI. CDR3 DNA sequence: TGTGCCAGTTCACTAGCGGGGGGGCTAGATACGCAGTATTTT. Translation: CASSLAGGLDTQYF.

This chain uses TRBV30 with TRBJ1-2, with D possibly TRBD1 on 5 matching bases. CDR3 length equals 12 residues. From germline, CDR1 is GTSNPN and CDR2 SVGIG (reference sequence). Deletions cut 1 base from V and 8 bases from J, with 11 bases between. This chain's CDR3 is CAWSDRTIGYTF. The CDR3 region has the DNA TGTGCCTGGAGTGACAGGACTATCGGCTACACCTTC.

This chain uses TRBV29-1 with TRBJ1-1; TRBD1 agrees at 9 bases. From germline, CDR1 is SQVTM and CDR2 ANQGSEA. V lost 7 bases and J lost 7; bases outside the gene matches: 4. This CDR3 contains 11 residues. CDR3 DNA: TGCAGCGCGGGACAGGGCCTTGAAGCTTTCTTT. As protein: CSAGQGLEAFF.

This clone was recorded once. This sequence joins TRBV7-9 and TRBJ1-5; 10 bases are a match to TRBD1. The germline CDR1 and CDR2 sequences are SEHNR and FQNEAQ (reference sequence). Germline trimming cut 4 bases from V and 1 base from J; bases unmatched to any gene: 4. The CDR3 contains 16 residues. DNA of the CDR3: TGTGCCAGCAGCTGGGGACAGGGGAGCAGCAATCAGCCCCAGCATTTT. Amino acid sequence: CASSWGQGSSNQPQHF.